Listed below are T cell receptor beta chains from one sample, sequenced in a study of T-cell reconstitution after alpha-beta-depleted transplantation in children. TCRdb called the PCR reads again in MiXCR, with one record for every CDR3 protein. The sample has 500,000 or so distinct CDR3 sequences; approximately 32% are singletons. Sample: PBMCs from the stem cell graft donor, taken from the stem cell graft. These receptors came from a human donor who donated a stem cell graft to a child with aplastic anemia. CDR3s include the opening cysteine and the closing phenylalanine or tryptophan. D genes are given only for firm matches. Clone size appears in some rows only: once, few, many, or a class for an expanded clone.

clone_size,v_call,d_call,j_call,cdr3_nt,cdr3_aa
NA,TRBV7-2,NA,TRBJ2-7,TGTGCCAGCAGCCAAGTGGGCTACGAGCAGTACTTC,CASSQVGYEQYF
NA,TRBV12-3/TRBV12-4,NA,TRBJ1-1,TGTGCCAGCAGTTTGAGGGACGGGTCCACTGAAGCTTTCTTT,CASSLRDGSTEAFF
few,TRBV12-3/TRBV12-4,TRBD2,TRBJ2-3,TGTGCCAGCAGTTTGGGGAGGGTAGCGGCCACAGATACGCAGTATTTT,CASSLGRVAATDTQYF
NA,TRBV29-1,NA,TRBJ1-1,TGCAGCGTTGGCCGTGGATCGAACACTGAAGCTTTCTTT,CSVGRGSNTEAFF
NA,TRBV7-9,NA,TRBJ1-5,TGTGCCAGCAGCTACGGAAGCGATCAGCCCCAGCATTTT,CASSYGSDQPQHF
NA,TRBV6-4,NA,TRBJ2-3,TGTGCCAGCAGTGGGGAAACCTCAGATACGCAGTATTTT,CASSGETSDTQYF
few,TRBV20-1,NA,TRBJ1-4,TGCAGTGCGGGCCAATACGTGGGAAAACTGTTTTTT,CSAGQYVGKLFF
NA,TRBV5-1,TRBD2,TRBJ2-1,TGCGCCAGCCTTAAGCGGGAGGGGCCCCACAATGAGCAGTTCTTC,CASLKREGPHNEQFF
few,TRBV7-8,NA,TRBJ1-4,TGTGCCAGCAGCTTAAGTTTGGGGGGCAAAGGAAGACTGTTTTTT,CASSLSLGGKGRLFF
NA,TRBV12-3/TRBV12-4,NA,TRBJ1-3,TGTGCCAGCAGTTTACGTTCAGTCTCTGGAAACACCATATATTTT,CASSLRSVSGNTIYF
NA,TRBV7-7,TRBD2,TRBJ2-5,TGTGCCAGCAGCTTAGAACTAGCGGCACAAGAGACCCAGTACTTC,CASSLELAAQETQYF
NA,TRBV19,TRBD2,TRBJ2-1,TGTGCCAGTACCCTCCGTCGCCTAGCGGGAGATAGAATTGATGAGCAGTTCTTC,CASTLRRLAGDRIDEQFF
few,TRBV20-1,TRBD2,TRBJ2-3,TGCAGTGCAAGCGGGAGGGCCCCAGATACGCAGTATTTT,CSASGRAPDTQYF
few,TRBV6-1,NA,TRBJ1-1,TGTGCCAGCAGTGAACAAGTGAATGAGTTGAACACTGAAGCTTTCTTT,CASSEQVNELNTEAFF
NA,TRBV7-2,TRBD2,TRBJ2-3,TGTGCCAGCAGCCCGGGACTAGCGGGAGGGTGGGATACGCAGTATTTT,CASSPGLAGGWDTQYF
few,TRBV7-9,TRBD1,TRBJ1-2,TGTGCCAGCAGCCAGGGGGTATTGGCAGATGGCTACACCTTC,CASSQGVLADGYTF
many,TRBV5-1,TRBD1,TRBJ2-5,TGCGCCAGCAGCCTGACAGGGGCGGGCGCCCAAGAGACCCAGTACTTC,CASSLTGAGAQETQYF
NA,TRBV5-1,NA,TRBJ2-3,TGCGCCAGCAGCTTGGCCGTGGCGGGCACGCAGTATTTT,CASSLAVAGTQYF
NA,TRBV5-1,TRBD1,TRBJ2-4,TGCGCCAGCAGCTTGGAGTCCGGCAGGGGGCCTGACATTCAGTACTTC,CASSLESGRGPDIQYF
NA,TRBV20-1,TRBD2,TRBJ2-1,TGCAGTGCTAAAACGCCGAGGGCGGGAGGTATCTATGAGCAGTTCTTC,CSAKTPRAGGIYEQFF
NA,TRBV5-1,NA,TRBJ2-5,TGCGCCAGCAGCCGGTGGGGGGCACTTCACGAGACCCAGTACTTC,CASSRWGALHETQYF
NA,TRBV20-1,NA,TRBJ2-2,TGCAGTGCTAGACCGACTAGTGCCGGGGAGCTGTTTTTT,CSARPTSAGELFF
NA,TRBV5-5,NA,TRBJ2-1,TGTGCCAGCAGCTCGGGGTTTGAGTACAATGAGCAGTTCTTC,CASSSGFEYNEQFF
NA,TRBV27,TRBD1,TRBJ1-2,TGTGCCAGCAGCTCCCGGACAGGAGGCTACACCTTC,CASSSRTGGYTF
NA,TRBV6-2/TRBV6-3,TRBD2,TRBJ2-3,TGTGCCAGCAGTTACTGGACTAGCGTGGCAGATACGCAGTATTTT,CASSYWTSVADTQYF
NA,TRBV20-1,TRBD2,TRBJ2-1,TGCAGTGTGCTAGCGGATCGATACAATGAGCAGTTCTTC,CSVLADRYNEQFF
NA,TRBV4-3,TRBD2,TRBJ2-3,TGCGCCAGCAGCCAAGATAGGACTAGGGATACGCAGTATTTT,CASSQDRTRDTQYF
once,TRBV6-2/TRBV6-3,NA,TRBJ2-5,TGTGCCAGCAGTTACTCGATGGTTATGGAGACCCAGTACTTC,CASSYSMVMETQYF
NA,TRBV12-3/TRBV12-4,NA,TRBJ1-2,TGTGCCAGCAGTTCTGACAGCTTCTATGGCTACACCTTC,CASSSDSFYGYTF
NA,TRBV19,NA,TRBJ1-2,TGTGCCAGTAGGAGTCGGACTCGAGGCTATGGCTACACCTTC,CASRSRTRGYGYTF
NA,TRBV4-3,NA,TRBJ2-5,TGCGCCAGCAGCCAAGATTGGGGTCTTGAGACCCAGTACTTC,CASSQDWGLETQYF
NA,TRBV18,NA,TRBJ1-1,TGTGCCAGCTCACCTTCACCTCTGGTCACTGAAGCTTTCTTT,CASSPSPLVTEAFF
NA,TRBV19,NA,TRBJ2-1,TGTGCCAGTAGTATAGGGCTAGGGAATGAGCAGTTCTTC,CASSIGLGNEQFF
NA,TRBV6-1,NA,TRBJ1-1,TGTGCCAGCAGTGAGGGACACTCGGGAGTGAACACTGAAGCTTTCTTT,CASSEGHSGVNTEAFF
NA,TRBV12-3/TRBV12-4,NA,TRBJ2-3,TGTGCCAGCAGTTTGTCACTGATCACAGATACGCAGTATTTT,CASSLSLITDTQYF
NA,TRBV27,NA,TRBJ2-2,TGTGCCAGCAGTTTGTCTGTTACGGTCAGCACCGGGGAGCTGTTTTTT,CASSLSVTVSTGELFF
many,TRBV14,TRBD1,TRBJ2-1,TGTGCCAGCAGCCAAGTACTCCCGGGACAGGGGGTCAATGAGCAGTTCTTC,CASSQVLPGQGVNEQFF